This T cell receptor beta chain was sequenced for a study of control samples from healthy donors and cancer patients. V was trimmed by 0 bases and J by 5 bases, leaving 13 bases between them. Germline V lookup: CDR1 MNHEY, CDR2 SVGAGI. The CDR3 consists of 15 residues. TCRdb's table, derived via immunoSEQ multiplex PCR, lists solely in-frame clones and lacks some. The table records about 120,000 clones, 70% to 90% of them present only once. Specimen: blood. The genes are TRBV6-5 and TRBJ1-1; D not resolved. The TCR was taken from a woman in her 70s in good health. CDR3 sequence (DNA): TGTGCCAGCAGTTACTCGGGGTCCCAGACAACTGAAGCTTTCTTT. Amino acids: CASSYSGSQTTEAFF.